This TCR beta chain was sequenced for a study of T cell repertoires and HLA-DP antigens. Overall study results and limits: No separate analysis of naive versus memory CD4+ cells was done. A non-physiological HeLa system presented antigen to total CD4+ responders. Clones undetected before culture averaged 36.3% against one allele and roughly 53% against the other.

Amplification used primers for 54 TRBV and 13 TRBJ segments. Libraries were prepared by immunoSEQ multiplex PCR; TCRdb keeps only in-frame clonotypes and omits some of them. Seen here are 65,000 to 95,000 clones, around four fifths observed once, and the top ten hold roughly 1.4%. A word on this clone: Its antigen is not identified.

CDR3 length: 15 residues. Germline CDR1 reads LNHDA; CDR2 reads SQIVND (reference sequence). V shed 11 bases and J 5 bases; nucleotides not matched to a gene: 15. This clonotype was obtained from a man aged 55 to 70 in good health and CMV-seronegative. The rearrangement uses TRBV19 and TRBJ2-5; 9 bases fit TRBD2. Sequenced sample: CD4+ T cells from PBMCs. CDR3 DNA: TGTGCCTCTAGGGATAGCGGGAGAGTCGGCGAGACCCAGTACTTC. Translation gives CASRDSGRVGETQYF.